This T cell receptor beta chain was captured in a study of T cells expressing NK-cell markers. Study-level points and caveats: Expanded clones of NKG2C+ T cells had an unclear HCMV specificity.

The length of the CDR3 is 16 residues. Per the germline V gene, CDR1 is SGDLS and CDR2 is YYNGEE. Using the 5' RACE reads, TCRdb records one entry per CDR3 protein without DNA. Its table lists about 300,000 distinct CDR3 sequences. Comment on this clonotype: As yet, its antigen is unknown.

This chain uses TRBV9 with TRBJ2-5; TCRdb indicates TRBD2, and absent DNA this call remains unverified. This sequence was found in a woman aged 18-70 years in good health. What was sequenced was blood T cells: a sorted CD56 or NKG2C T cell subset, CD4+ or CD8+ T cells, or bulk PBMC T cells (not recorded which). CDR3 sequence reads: CASSVGLAGEGETQYF.